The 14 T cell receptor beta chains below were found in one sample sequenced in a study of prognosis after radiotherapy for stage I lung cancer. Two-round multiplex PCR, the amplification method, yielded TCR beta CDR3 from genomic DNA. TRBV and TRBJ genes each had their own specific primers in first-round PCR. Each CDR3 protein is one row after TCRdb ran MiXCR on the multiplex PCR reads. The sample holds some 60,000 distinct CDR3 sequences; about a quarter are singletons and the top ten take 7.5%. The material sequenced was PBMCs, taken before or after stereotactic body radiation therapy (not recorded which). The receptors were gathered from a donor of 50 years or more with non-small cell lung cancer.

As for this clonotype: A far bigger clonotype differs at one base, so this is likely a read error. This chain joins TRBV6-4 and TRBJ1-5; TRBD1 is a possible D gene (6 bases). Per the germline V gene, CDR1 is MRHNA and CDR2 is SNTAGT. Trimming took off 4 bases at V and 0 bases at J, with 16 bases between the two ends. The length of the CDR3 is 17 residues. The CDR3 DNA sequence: TGTGCCAGCAGTGTGGGGACACGGGGCTATAGCAATCAGCCCCAGCATTTT. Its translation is CASSVGTRGYSNQPQHF.

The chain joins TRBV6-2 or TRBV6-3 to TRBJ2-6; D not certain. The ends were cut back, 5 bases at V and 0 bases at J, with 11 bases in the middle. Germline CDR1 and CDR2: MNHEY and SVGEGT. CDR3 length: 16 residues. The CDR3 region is CASSEYEVSGANVLTF. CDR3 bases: TGTGCCAGCAGTGAATACGAAGTCTCTGGGGCCAACGTCCTGACTTTC.

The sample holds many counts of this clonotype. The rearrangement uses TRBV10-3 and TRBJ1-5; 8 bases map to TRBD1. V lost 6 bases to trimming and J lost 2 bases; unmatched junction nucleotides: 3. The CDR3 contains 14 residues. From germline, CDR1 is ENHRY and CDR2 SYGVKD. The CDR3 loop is CAIRMTGGNQPQHF. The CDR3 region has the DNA TGTGCCATCAGGATGACAGGGGGCAATCAGCCCCAGCATTTT.

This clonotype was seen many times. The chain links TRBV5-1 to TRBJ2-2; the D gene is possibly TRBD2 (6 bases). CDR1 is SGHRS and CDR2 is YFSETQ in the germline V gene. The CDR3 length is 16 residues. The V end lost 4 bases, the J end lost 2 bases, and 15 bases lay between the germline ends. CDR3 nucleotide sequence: TGCGCCAGCAGCGTGACCGGGGGTAGAAACACCGGGGAGCTGTTTTTT. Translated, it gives CASSVTGGRNTGELFF.

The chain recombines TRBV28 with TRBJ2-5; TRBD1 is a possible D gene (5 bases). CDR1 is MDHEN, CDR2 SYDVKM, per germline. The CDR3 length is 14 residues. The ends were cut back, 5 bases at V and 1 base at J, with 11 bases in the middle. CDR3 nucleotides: TGTGCCAGCAGTATTTGGACATCCCAAGAGACCCAGTACTTC. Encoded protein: CASSIWTSQETQYF.

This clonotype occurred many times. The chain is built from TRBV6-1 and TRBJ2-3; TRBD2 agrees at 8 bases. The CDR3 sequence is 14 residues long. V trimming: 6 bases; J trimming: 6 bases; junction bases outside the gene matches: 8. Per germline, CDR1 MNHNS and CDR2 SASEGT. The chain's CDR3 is CASSPGGPGDTQYF. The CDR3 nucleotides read TGTGCCAGCAGCCCGGGGGGGCCCGGGGATACGCAGTATTTT.

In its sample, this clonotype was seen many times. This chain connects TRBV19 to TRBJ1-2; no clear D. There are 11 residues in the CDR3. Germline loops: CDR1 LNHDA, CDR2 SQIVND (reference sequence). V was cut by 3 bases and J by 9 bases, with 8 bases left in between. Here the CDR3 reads CASSIAGSYTF. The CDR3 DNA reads TGTGCCAGTAGTATTGCGGGGAGCTACACCTTC.

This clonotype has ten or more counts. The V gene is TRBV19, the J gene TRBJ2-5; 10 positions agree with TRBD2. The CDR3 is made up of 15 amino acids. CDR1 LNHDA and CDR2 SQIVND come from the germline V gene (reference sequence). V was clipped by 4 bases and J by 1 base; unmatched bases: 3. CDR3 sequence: CASSNSGGFQETQYF. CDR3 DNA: TGTGCCAGTAGTAATAGCGGGGGGTTCCAAGAGACCCAGTACTTC.

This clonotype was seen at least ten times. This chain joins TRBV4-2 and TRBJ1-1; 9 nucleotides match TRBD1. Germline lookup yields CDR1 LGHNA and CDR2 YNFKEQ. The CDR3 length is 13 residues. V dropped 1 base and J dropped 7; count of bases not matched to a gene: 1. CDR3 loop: CASSQGDRDEAFF. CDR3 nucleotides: TGTGCCAGCAGCCAAGGGGACAGGGATGAAGCTTTCTTT.

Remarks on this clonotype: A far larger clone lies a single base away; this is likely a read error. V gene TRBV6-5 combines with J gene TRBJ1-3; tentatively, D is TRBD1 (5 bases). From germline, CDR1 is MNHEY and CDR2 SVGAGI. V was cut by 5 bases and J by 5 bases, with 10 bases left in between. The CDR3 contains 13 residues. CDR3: CASSPRGRNTIYF. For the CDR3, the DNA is TGTGCCAGCAGTCCGAGGGGCAGAAACACCATATATTTT.

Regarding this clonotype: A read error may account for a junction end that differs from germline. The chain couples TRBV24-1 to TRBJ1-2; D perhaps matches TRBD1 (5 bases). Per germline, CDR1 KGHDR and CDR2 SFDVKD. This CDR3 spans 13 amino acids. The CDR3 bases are TGTACCACCAGTGATTCGGGACGCTATGGCTACACCTTC. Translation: CTTSDSGRYGYTF.

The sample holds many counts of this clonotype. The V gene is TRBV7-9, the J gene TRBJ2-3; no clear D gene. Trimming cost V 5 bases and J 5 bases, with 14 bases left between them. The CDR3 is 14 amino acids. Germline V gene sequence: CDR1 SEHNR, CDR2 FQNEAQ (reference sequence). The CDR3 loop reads CASSPTGRLDTQYF. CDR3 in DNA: TGTGCCAGCAGCCCCACCGGCCGACTAGATACGCAGTATTTT.

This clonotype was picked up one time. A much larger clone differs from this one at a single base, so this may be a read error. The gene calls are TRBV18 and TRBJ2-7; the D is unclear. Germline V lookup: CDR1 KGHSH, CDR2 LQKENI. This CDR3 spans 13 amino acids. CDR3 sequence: CASSTPGYGEQYF. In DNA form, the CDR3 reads TGTGCCAGCTCAACACCCGGATATGGCGAGCAGTACTTC.

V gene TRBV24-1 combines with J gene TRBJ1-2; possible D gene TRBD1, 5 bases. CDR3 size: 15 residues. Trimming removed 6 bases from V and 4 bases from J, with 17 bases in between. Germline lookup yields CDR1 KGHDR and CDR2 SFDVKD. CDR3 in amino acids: CATSYRQWRGYGYTF. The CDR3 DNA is TGTGCCACCAGTTATAGACAGTGGCGAGGCTATGGCTACACCTTC.